This TCR beta chain was found in a study of OX40 agonist ivuxolimab in advanced cancers. On the study more broadly: An agonistic anti-OX40 (CD134) antibody, ivuxolimab, was used to treat the patients. The dose-escalation cohort was approximately 81% male, with a mean age of about 56 years, ranging about 20 to 85.

Sequencing was performed with immunoSEQ multiplex PCR; in TCRdb, only in-frame clones are kept and a portion is missing. Among some 59,000 clones listed, 70% to 85% were seen once. Drawing of blood for sampling happened at baseline, at cycle 4 day 1, and at cycle 7 day 1. This CDR3 comprises 14 residues. With 7 bases clipped from V and 6 bases from J, the junction kept 6 bases outside the gene matches. CDR1 is LNHDA and CDR2 is SQIVND in the germline V gene (reference sequence). Study-level findings and limits: The authors also found low normalized T-cell clonal expansion in some nonresponders.

This clone has just one count. Its antigen is not known. The material was CD4+ or CD8+ T cells sorted from blood, obtained in a trial of the OX40 agonist ivuxolimab. The source of this sequence is an adult with an advanced solid tumor such as melanoma, head and neck, liver or kidney cancer. The chain couples TRBV19 to TRBJ2-3; 11 nucleotides line up with TRBD1. The CDR3 nucleotides are TGTGCCAGTACAGGGACAGGGGGTATGGATACGCAGTATTTT. Translation: CASTGTGGMDTQYF. Full variable domain (missing parts from reference TRBV19 and TRBJ2-3): DGGITQSPKYLFRKEGQNVTLSCEQNLNHDAMYWYRQDPGQGLRLIYYSQIVNDFQKGDIAEGYSVSREKKESFPLTVTSAQKNPTAFYLCASTGTGGMDTQYFGPGTRLTVL.